These 12 T cell receptor beta chains share one sample of origin, sequenced in a study of graft-versus-host responses after intestinal transplantation. Method: immunoSEQ multiplex PCR; TCRdb's copy keeps in-frame clones and lacks some. The table records tens of thousands of clones, 85% to 90% of them present only once. For these TCRs, the target antigens are not known. The specimen comprised unstimulated CD4+ T cells sorted from spleen or lymph node cells, sampled before intestinal transplant. Receptors originate from a human donor who received an intestinal transplant.

The table lists this clone with a count of one. The chain joins TRBV9 to TRBJ1-6; 7 positions match TRBD1. CDR3 length equals 15 residues. CDR1 and CDR2 (germline): SGDLS, YYNGEE. Germline trimming cut 0 bases from V and 3 bases from J; bases unmatched to any gene: 0. CDR3 sequence reads: CASSVAGGYNSPLHF. The CDR3, as DNA: TGTGCCAGCAGCGTAGCAGGGGGCTATAATTCACCCCTCCACTTT.

The genes are TRBV7-9 and TRBJ2-6, with no clear D. Germline V gives CDR1 SEHNR, CDR2 FQNEAQ (reference sequence). The CDR3 covers 18 residues. Trimming cost V 4 bases and J 0 bases, with 16 bases left between them. The CDR3 DNA reads as TGTGCCAGCAGCTCCTGGGCCAGCATCTTCTCTGGGGCCAACGTCCTGACTTTC. Protein: CASSSWASIFSGANVLTF. The full variable domain, rest sourced from reference TRBV7-9 and TRBJ2-6, is DTGVSQNPRHKITKRGQNVTFRCDPISEHNRLYWYRQTLGQGPEFLTYFQNEAQLEKSRLLSDRFSAERPKGSFSTLEIQRTEQGDSAMYLCASSSWASIFSGANVLTFGAGSRLTVL.

The chain employs TRBV2 and TRBJ2-5; D possibly corresponds to TRBD1 (5 bases). This CDR3 is built from 14 residues. Germline CDR1 SNHLY, CDR2 FYNNEI. V lost 1 base and J lost 0, with 6 bases in between. The CDR3 spells CASSEGQYQETQYF. The CDR3 DNA reads TGTGCCAGCAGTGAAGGACAGTACCAAGAGACCCAGTACTTC. Full variable domain (rest looked up from reference TRBV2 and TRBJ2-5): EPEVTQTPSHQVTQMGQEVILRCVPISNHLYFYWYRQILGQKVEFLVSFYNNEISEKSEIFDDQFSVERPDGSNFTLKIRSTKLEDSAMYFCASSEGQYQETQYFGPGTRLLVL.

This clone turned up a few times. This chain joins TRBV6-1 and TRBJ1-4; D not certain. Germline V CDR1 and CDR2: MNHNS, SASEGT. With 0 bases removed from V and 3 bases from J, the gap between germline ends came to 11 bases. The CDR3 is 16 residues long. The CDR3 sequence: CASSEASTGSNEKLFF. The CDR3 DNA reads as TGTGCCAGCAGTGAAGCCTCGACGGGGTCTAATGAAAAACTGTTTTTT.

The chain employs TRBV16 and TRBJ2-2; D gene unclear. With 4 bases removed from V and 0 bases from J, the gap between germline ends came to 9 bases. This CDR3 is 15 amino acids long. The germline V gene has CDR1 KGHSY and CDR2 FQNENV. The CDR3 region is CASSLYIANTGELFF. The CDR3 DNA follows: TGTGCCAGCAGCCTGTACATCGCGAACACCGGGGAGCTGTTTTTT.

CDR3 protein: CASSPRGLTEAFF. DNA of the CDR3: TGTGCCAGCAGTCCCAGGGGGCTCACTGAAGCTTTCTTT. The chain carries TRBV7-3 and TRBJ1-1; 8 bases map to TRBD1. The CDR3 is 13 residues long. With V trimmed by 6 bases and J by 4 bases, 4 bases remained unmatched. Per germline, CDR1 SGHTA and CDR2 FQGTGA.

This rearrangement joins TRBV13 to TRBJ2-2; 7 bases align to TRBD1. The V segment lost 8 bases and the J segment 3 bases; nucleotides outside the gene matches: 9. Germline V gene sequence: CDR1 PRHDT, CDR2 FYEKMQ (reference sequence). The CDR3 consists of 15 residues. CDR3 in DNA: TGTGCCAGCTCATTACTCCAGGGGGACACCGGGGAGCTGTTTTTT. Translated: CASSLLQGDTGELFF.

The CDR3 nucleotides read TGTGCCAGCAGTGAAGCGCCAAGCGGGAGCTACAATGAGCAGTTCTTC. Translation: CASSEAPSGSYNEQFF. This chain joins TRBV6-1 and TRBJ2-1; TRBD2 matches at 8 bases. The CDR3 is 16 residues long. The junction had 4 bases not matched to a gene; V was cut back by 0 bases and J by 3 bases. Per the germline V gene, CDR1 is MNHNS and CDR2 is SASEGT.

This clone was seen only once. The rearrangement uses TRBV5-1 and TRBJ2-5; D is perhaps TRBD2 (5 bases). The germline CDR1 and CDR2 sequences are SGHRS and YFSETQ. CDR3 size: 15 residues. Trimming took 2 bases from V and 1 from J, leaving 12 bases between them. For the CDR3, the DNA is TGCGCCAGCAGCTTTTATACCAGCGGCCAAGAGACCCAGTACTTC. Its translation is CASSFYTSGQETQYF.

This chain links TRBV6-1 with TRBJ1-2; TRBD1 is a possible D gene (5 bases). The CDR3 extends over 12 amino acids. Germline assignment: CDR1 MNHNS and CDR2 SASEGT. The germline V and J ends were trimmed by 7 bases and 7 bases, with 13 bases remaining between them. The CDR3 reads CASTPGNGGYTF. The CDR3 DNA reads TGTGCCAGCACCCCAGGGAATGGTGGCTACACCTTC.

The rearrangement uses TRBV6-1 and TRBJ2-7; D may be TRBD2 (6 bases). The V and J ends lost 1 base and 1 base respectively, with 11 bases between them. Germline V gives CDR1 MNHNS, CDR2 SASEGT. The CDR3 is 15 amino acids. The CDR3 nucleotides read TGTGCCAGCAGTGAAGGGGCAGGAGGGTCCTACGAGCAGTACTTC. Encoded protein: CASSEGAGGSYEQYF.

This clone was detected only once. This chain connects TRBV9 to TRBJ1-6, with a possible D match to TRBD1 (6 bases). Germline-derived CDR1 and CDR2 are SGDLS and YYNGEE. V dropped 4 bases and J dropped 6 bases, with 14 bases sitting between them. The CDR3 covers 15 residues. The CDR3 loop is CASSRDTVFNSPLHF. CDR3 nucleotide sequence: TGTGCCAGCAGCCGGGACACTGTCTTTAATTCACCCCTCCACTTT.